The 27 T cell receptor beta chains listed next were all sequenced from one sample in a study of cytomegalovirus exposure and HLA in healthy donors. The PCR had 60 Vbeta and 13 Jbeta primers. Clones were read by immunoSEQ multiplex PCR, and TCRdb kept only the in-frame ones, dropping some. The sample holds about 100,000 clones; 76% are singletons and the top ten take 15% to 20%. The sequenced sample consisted of PBMCs. The receptors come from a woman aged 60 to 75 in good health and CMV-seropositive.

This clone was counted a few times. V usage is TRBV9 and J usage is TRBJ2-5; D is possibly TRBD2 (5 bases). The tail of the sequence fits TRBJ2-7 better, so the J call may be wrong. Germline V gene data show CDR1 as SGDLS and CDR2 as YYNGEE. The length of the CDR3 is 13 residues. CDR3 amino acids: CASGQTPEGEQYF. In nucleotides, the CDR3 is TGTGCCAGCGGCCAGACCCCCGAGGGCGAGCAGTACTTC.

The V gene is TRBV7-2, the J gene TRBJ2-7, with a possible D match to TRBD2 (6 bases). The CDR3 has 15 amino acids. CDR1 is SGHTA, CDR2 FQGNSA, per germline. Trimming took off 5 bases at V and 3 bases at J, with 17 bases between the two ends. DNA of the CDR3: TGTGCCAGCAGCCCCTCCCGGGCGGAGGGCTACGAGCAGTACTTC. Residues: CASSPSRAEGYEQYF.

This clone was seen a handful of times. The chain uses TRBV30 and TRBJ2-7; D gene uncertain. CDR1 GTSNPN and CDR2 SVGIG come from the germline V gene (reference sequence). Trimming took 2 bases from V and 9 from J, leaving 11 bases between them. CDR3 length equals 11 residues. CDR3 sequence (DNA): TGTGCCTGGAGTCCCTCTAACGTGCAGTACTTC. This translates into CAWSPSNVQYF. The variable domain in full, with the rest retrieved from reference TRBV30 and TRBJ2-7, is SQTIHQWPATLVQPVGSPLSLECTVEGTSNPNLYWYRQAAGRGLQLLFYSVGIGQISSEVPQNLSASRPQDRQFILSSKKLLLSDSGFYLCAWSPSNVQYFGPGTRLTVT.

This clone was seen just once. The V call is TRBV4-2, the J call TRBJ2-1; TRBD2 aligns across 13 bases. The CDR3 has 22 amino acids. Germline V gene data show CDR1 as LGHNA and CDR2 as YNFKEQ. The V and J ends lost 4 bases and 0 bases, in that order; junction bases with no gene match: 18. CDR3 protein: CASSRTSGSPGLWQSSYNEQFF. In DNA form, the CDR3 reads TGTGCCAGCAGCCGGACTAGCGGGAGTCCCGGCCTGTGGCAGAGCTCCTACAATGAGCAGTTCTTC.

The gene calls are TRBV6-1 and TRBJ2-3, with 10 bases fitting TRBD1. Per the germline V gene, CDR1 is MNHNS and CDR2 is SASEGT. There are 15 residues in the CDR3. The V gene end was trimmed by 2 bases and the J gene end by 4 bases; junction bases not matched to a gene: 3. The CDR3, as DNA: TGTGCCAGCAGTGAATTGGGACAGGGGTCAGATACGCAGTATTTT. Translating it yields CASSELGQGSDTQYF.

This clone occurred once. The chain links TRBV4-1 to TRBJ2-4; D may be TRBD2 (5 bases). This CDR3 has 16 residues. In germline, CDR1 is MGHRA, CDR2 YSYEKL. Trimming removed 0 bases at V and 6 bases at J, with 15 bases between. Here the CDR3 reads CASSQEWSLGRNIQYF. In DNA, the CDR3 is TGCGCCAGCAGCCAAGAATGGTCACTAGGCAGAAACATTCAGTACTTC.

The chain joins TRBV5-4 to TRBJ1-2; D remains unclear. The ends were cut back, 3 bases at V and 6 bases at J, with 6 bases in the middle. CDR1 and CDR2 (germline): SGHNT, YYREEE (reference sequence). This CDR3 region has 11 residues. This CDR3 reads CASSSADGYTF. The CDR3 bases are TGTGCCAGCAGCTCCGCAGATGGCTACACCTTC.

For this clone: One end of the junction varies from germline; a read error may be responsible. This sequence joins TRBV7-7 and TRBJ2-5, with unresolved D. Per the germline V gene, CDR1 is SSHAT and CDR2 is FNYEAQ (reference sequence). There are 13 residues in the CDR3. CDR3 loop: CASSLIREETQYF. In nucleotides, the CDR3 is TGTGCTAGCAGCTTAATCCGGGAAGAGACCCAGTACTTC.

This chain connects TRBV25-1 to TRBJ2-1; TRBD1 aligns across 10 bases. Looked up from germline, CDR1 is MGHDK and CDR2 is SYGVNS. Trimming cost V 5 bases and J 4 bases; bases outside gene matches: 14. CDR3 length equals 18 residues. This CDR3 is CASSPHPPGQGSYNEQFF. The CDR3 DNA reads as TGTGCCAGCAGTCCCCATCCACCGGGACAGGGGTCGTACAATGAGCAGTTCTTC.

The chain carries TRBV9 and TRBJ2-2, with 10 bases matching TRBD2. Trimming at V came to 3 bases and at J to 4 bases, leaving 3 bases not matched to a gene. This CDR3 has 15 amino acids. Per the germline V gene, CDR1 is SGDLS and CDR2 is YYNGEE. The CDR3 region is CASSAGLASTGELFF. The CDR3 coding sequence is TGTGCCAGCAGCGCGGGACTAGCGAGCACCGGGGAGCTGTTTTTT.

The rearrangement joins TRBV6-5 to TRBJ2-3; D may be TRBD1 (5 bases). Looked up from germline, CDR1 is MNHEY and CDR2 is SVGAGI. Trimming pared 6 bases from V and 0 bases from J, leaving 13 bases between. This CDR3 is built from 15 residues. DNA for the CDR3: TGTGCCAGCAGGGGGATAGGGGCTAGCACAGATACGCAGTATTTT. It specifies CASRGIGASTDTQYF.

For the CDR3, the DNA is TGTGCCAGCAGTTTATCGAGGCAGACCGGCTACACCTTC. Its protein product is CASSLSRQTGYTF. J is TRBJ1-2 and V is TRBV27; D unresolved. Germline lookup yields CDR1 MNHEY and CDR2 SMNVEV (reference sequence). V gave up 0 bases and J gave up 8 bases, with 10 bases separating them. CDR3 size: 13 residues.

This clone was detected only a few times. V and J are TRBV25-1 and TRBJ1-3, with no clear D. Trimming took 2 bases from V and 4 from J, leaving 15 bases between them. The CDR3 contains 16 residues. CDR1 and CDR2 (germline): MGHDK, SYGVNS. The CDR3 sequence is CASSEREGSRGNTIYF. The CDR3 DNA reads TGTGCCAGCAGTGAAAGAGAGGGCTCGAGGGGAAACACCATATATTTT.

This clone was observed a handful of times. The rearrangement joins TRBV10-1 to TRBJ2-1; 7 bases line up with TRBD2. J lost 5 bases, V lost 3 bases, and 7 bases had no gene match. The CDR3 is 15 amino acids. The germline gives CDR1 WNHNN, CDR2 SYGVQD (reference sequence). CDR3 in DNA: TGCGCCAGCAGTGAAAACAGCGGGATGCACAATGAGCAGTTCTTC. Its protein is CASSENSGMHNEQFF.

The sample holds one count of this clone. The genes are TRBV29-1 and TRBJ2-1; 9 nucleotides agree with TRBD2. The germline CDR1 and CDR2 sequences are SQVTM and ANQGSEA. Losses at the gene ends were 6 bases for V and 6 bases for J; bases not matched to a gene: 9. The CDR3 covers 14 residues. The CDR3 protein is CSVAGTSRINEQFF. The CDR3 bases are TGCAGCGTAGCCGGGACTAGCAGAATCAATGAGCAGTTCTTC.

The chain has TRBV11-3 and TRBJ2-2; D gene ambiguous. CDR3 length: 14 amino acids. Germline V CDR1 and CDR2: SGHNT, YENEEA. Trimming cost V 4 bases and J 0 bases, with 6 bases left between them. The CDR3, as DNA: TGTGCCAGCAGCTCTATTGCGAACACCGGGGAGCTGTTTTTT. It encodes CASSSIANTGELFF.

CDR3 loop: CASSDWKESSYNSPLHF. The CDR3 DNA sequence: TGTGCCAGCAGTGATTGGAAGGAGAGCTCCTATAATTCACCCCTCCACTTT. This rearrangement joins TRBV6-1 to TRBJ1-6; D uncertain. V was pared by 3 bases and J by 0 bases, with 12 bases between. Germline V gene lookup returns CDR1 MNHNS and CDR2 SASEGT. CDR3 size: 17 residues.

V usage is TRBV15 and J usage is TRBJ1-2; 8 bases map to TRBD1. V lost 0 bases and J lost 2; bases outside the gene matches: 2. This CDR3 has 15 residues. Germline V gene sequence: CDR1 LNHNV, CDR2 YYDKDF (reference sequence). CDR3 amino acids: CATSRDQGANYGYTF. In DNA, the CDR3 is TGTGCCACCAGCAGAGATCAGGGGGCAAACTATGGCTACACCTTC.

The rearrangement uses TRBV6-5 and TRBJ1-2, with TRBD1 matching over 7 bases. V lost 3 bases and J lost 9; bases outside the gene matches: 13. Per germline, CDR1 MNHEY and CDR2 SVGAGI. This CDR3 region has 15 residues. Here the CDR3 DNA reads TGTGCCAGCAGTTATACCCGCGGACAGGAACTTCGCTACACCTTC. This encodes CASSYTRGQELRYTF.

This sequence joins TRBV28 and TRBJ1-1, with 7 bases that match TRBD1. CDR1 and CDR2 (germline): MDHEN, SYDVKM. V lost 2 bases and J lost 1; bases outside the gene matches: 4. The CDR3 spans 15 residues. CDR3: CASSLPGQKNTEAFF. CDR3 sequence (DNA): TGTGCCAGCAGTTTACCGGGACAGAAGAACACTGAAGCTTTCTTT.

The gene calls are TRBV9 and TRBJ2-7; TRBD2 matches 8 bases. J was trimmed by 3 bases and V by 3 bases; bases with no gene match: 5. Germline-derived CDR1 and CDR2 are SGDLS and YYNGEE. The CDR3 has 14 residues. CDR3 nucleotides: TGTGCCAGCAGCGAGGGACTAGGAAGCTACGAGCAGTACTTC. Its translation is CASSEGLGSYEQYF.

This chain connects TRBV28 to TRBJ2-7; D is possibly TRBD1 (6 bases). CDR3 length: 15 amino acids. Trimming left V 3 bases short and J 3 bases short, with 15 bases between. The germline V gene encodes CDR1 MDHEN and CDR2 SYDVKM. CDR3 region: CASSLRQGFIYEQYF. CDR3 in DNA: TGTGCCAGCAGTTTGAGGCAGGGGTTCATCTACGAGCAGTACTTC.

This clone occurred a few times. The chain carries TRBV6-1 and TRBJ2-6; D is unclear. V lost 0 bases to trimming and J lost 0 bases, with 3 bases between them. Looked up from germline, CDR1 is MNHNS and CDR2 is SASEGT. This CDR3 contains 15 residues. Written as DNA, the CDR3 is TGTGCCAGCAGTGAAGCTCACTCTGGGGCCAACGTCCTGACTTTC. It specifies CASSEAHSGANVLTF.

This chain joins TRBV7-9 and TRBJ2-2; TRBD2 aligns across 8 bases. CDR3 length equals 18 residues. The germline gives CDR1 SEHNR, CDR2 FQNEAQ (reference sequence). The J segment lost 4 bases and the V segment lost 8 bases, leaving 18 bases of the junction unmatched. For the CDR3, the DNA is TGTGCCAGCGAGCCGACGCCATGGGCGGGAGGAGGCACCGGGGAGCTGTTTTTT. Its translation: CASEPTPWAGGGTGELFF.

The CDR3 here is CASSQVDRNSPLHF. DNA for the CDR3: TGTGCCAGCAGCCAGGTCGACAGGAACTCACCCCTCCACTTT. This sequence joins TRBV4-2 and TRBJ1-6, with D perhaps TRBD1 (6 bases). CDR3 length: 14 amino acids. Germline CDR1 and CDR2: LGHNA and YNFKEQ. Trimming took off 3 bases at V and 10 bases at J, with 13 bases between the two ends.

This clone has a handful of counts. Within the sample, other DNA sequences also encode this same CDR3. The chain links TRBV7-9 to TRBJ1-6; D is ambiguous. Deletions cut 5 bases from V and 10 bases from J, with 9 bases between. The CDR3 totals 12 residues. Germline V gene sequence: CDR1 SEHNR, CDR2 FQNEAQ (reference sequence). The CDR3 DNA reads TGTGCCAGCAGCCTATTAGCGTCACCCCTCCACTTT. This translates into CASSLLASPLHF.

The chain carries TRBV6-1 and TRBJ2-1; 8 bases map to TRBD2. V lost 3 bases, J lost 0 bases, and 4 bases stayed unmatched. Germline V gives CDR1 MNHNS, CDR2 SASEGT. This CDR3 contains 16 residues. For the CDR3, the DNA is TGTGCCAGCAGTGACGAGAGCGGGAGCTCCTACAATGAGCAGTTCTTC. It encodes CASSDESGSSYNEQFF.